This T cell receptor (beta chain) was recorded in a study of blood T cell repertoires in COVID-19. Study context: The United States, Italy and Spain were the sources of the acute and convalescent COVID-19 samples. In each case, the material was cDNA or gDNA derived from T cells, B-cell-depleted T cells, or PBMCs.

This clone showed up just once. CDR1 is DFQATT and CDR2 is SNEGSKA in the germline V gene (reference sequence). Trimming removed 6 bases from V and 4 bases from J, with 9 bases in between. This CDR3 comprises 11 residues. The authors' processing: Amplification from reference gene primers served as the basis for estimated nucleated cell counts. TCRdb's copy holds only in-frame clones and misses some; the assay was immunoSEQ multiplex PCR. V and J calls and clone size follow that table, whereas D and trimming were derived from the DNA. The sample includes about 91,000 clones, more than 70% of them seen just once.

Sequencing was performed on peripheral blood. This clonotype originated in a man between 65 and 85 years old with acute or convalescent COVID-19. The chain combines TRBV20-1 with TRBJ1-2; D ambiguous. Here the CDR3 DNA reads TGCAGTGCAACGGGGAGCTATGGCTACACCTTC. The encoded protein is CSATGSYGYTF.